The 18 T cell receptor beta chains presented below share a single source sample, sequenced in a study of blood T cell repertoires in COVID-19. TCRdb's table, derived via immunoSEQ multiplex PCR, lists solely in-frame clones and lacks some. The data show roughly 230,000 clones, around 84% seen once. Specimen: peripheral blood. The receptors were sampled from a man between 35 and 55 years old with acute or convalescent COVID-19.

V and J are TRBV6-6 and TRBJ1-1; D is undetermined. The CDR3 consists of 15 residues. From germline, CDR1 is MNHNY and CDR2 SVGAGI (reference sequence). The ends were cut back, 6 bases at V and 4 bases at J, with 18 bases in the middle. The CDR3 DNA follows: TGTGCCAGCAGCGCCCGTTGGGAGGGAGGCACTGAAGCTTTCTTT. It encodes CASSARWEGGTEAFF.

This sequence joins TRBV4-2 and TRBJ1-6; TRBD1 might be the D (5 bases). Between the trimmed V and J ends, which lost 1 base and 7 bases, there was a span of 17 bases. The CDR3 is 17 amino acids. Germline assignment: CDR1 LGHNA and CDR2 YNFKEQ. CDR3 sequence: CASSQARVPGANSPLHF. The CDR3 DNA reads TGTGCCAGCAGCCAAGCCAGGGTTCCCGGCGCAAATTCACCCCTCCACTTT.

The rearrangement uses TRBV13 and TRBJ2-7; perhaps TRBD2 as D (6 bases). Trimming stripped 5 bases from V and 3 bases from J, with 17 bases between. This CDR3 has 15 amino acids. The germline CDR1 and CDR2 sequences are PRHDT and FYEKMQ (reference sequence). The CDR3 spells CASSQTGTPHYEQYF. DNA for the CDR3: TGTGCCAGCAGCCAGACCGGGACTCCTCACTACGAGCAGTACTTC.

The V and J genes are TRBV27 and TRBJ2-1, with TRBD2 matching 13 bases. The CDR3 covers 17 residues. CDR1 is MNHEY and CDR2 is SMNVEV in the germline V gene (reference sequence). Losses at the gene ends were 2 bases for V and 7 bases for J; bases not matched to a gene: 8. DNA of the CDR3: TGTGCCAGCAGTTTAATACTAGCGGGGGGGCCCAATAATGAGCAGTTCTTC. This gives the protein CASSLILAGGPNNEQFF.

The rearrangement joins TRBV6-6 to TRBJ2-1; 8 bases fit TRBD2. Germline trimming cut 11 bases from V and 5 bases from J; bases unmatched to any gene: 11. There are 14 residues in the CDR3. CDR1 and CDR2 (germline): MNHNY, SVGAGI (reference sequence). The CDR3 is CAVTTGTRNNEQFF. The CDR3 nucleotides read TGTGCCGTCACGACCGGGACTAGAAACAATGAGCAGTTCTTC.

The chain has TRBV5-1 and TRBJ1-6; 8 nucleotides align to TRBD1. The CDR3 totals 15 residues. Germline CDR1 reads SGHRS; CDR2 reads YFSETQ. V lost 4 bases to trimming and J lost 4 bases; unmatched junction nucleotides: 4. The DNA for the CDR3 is TGCGCCAGCAGCGCGGGACAGGAGTATAATTCACCCCTCCACTTT. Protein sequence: CASSAGQEYNSPLHF.

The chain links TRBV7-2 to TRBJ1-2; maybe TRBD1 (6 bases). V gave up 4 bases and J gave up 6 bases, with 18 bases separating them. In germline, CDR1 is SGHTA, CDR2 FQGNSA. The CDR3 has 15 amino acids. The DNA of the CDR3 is TGTGCCAGCAGCTATCAGGACAGACCATACAATGGCTACACCTTC. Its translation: CASSYQDRPYNGYTF.

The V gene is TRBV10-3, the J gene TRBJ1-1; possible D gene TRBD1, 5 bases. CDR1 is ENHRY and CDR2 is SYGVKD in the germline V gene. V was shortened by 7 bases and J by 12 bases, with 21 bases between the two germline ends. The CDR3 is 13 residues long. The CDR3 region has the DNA TGTGCCATCACTCCGACGGGGGGGAGCGTGACTTTCTTT. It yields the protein CAITPTGGSVTFF.

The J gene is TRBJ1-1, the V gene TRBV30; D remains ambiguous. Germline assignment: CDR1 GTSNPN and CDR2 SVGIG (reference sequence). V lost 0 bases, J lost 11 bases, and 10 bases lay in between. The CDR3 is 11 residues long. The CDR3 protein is CAWSVQWLAFF. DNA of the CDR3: TGTGCCTGGAGTGTACAGTGGCTGGCTTTCTTT. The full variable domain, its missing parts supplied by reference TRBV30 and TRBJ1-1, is SQTIHQWPATLVQPVGSPLSLECTVEGTSNPNLYWYRQAAGRGLQLLFYSVGIGQISSEVPQNLSASRPQDRQFILSSKKLLLSDSGFYLCAWSVQWLAFFGQGTRLTVV.

The DNA for the CDR3 is TGTGCCAGCAGCTTAACAGGGGGGAAGCCCCAGCATTTT. This gives the protein CASSLTGGKPQHF. The V gene is TRBV9, the J gene TRBJ1-5; 8 bases are a match to TRBD1. With 4 bases clipped from V and 8 bases from J, the junction kept 5 bases outside the gene matches. In germline, CDR1 is SGDLS, CDR2 YYNGEE. The CDR3 length is 13 residues.

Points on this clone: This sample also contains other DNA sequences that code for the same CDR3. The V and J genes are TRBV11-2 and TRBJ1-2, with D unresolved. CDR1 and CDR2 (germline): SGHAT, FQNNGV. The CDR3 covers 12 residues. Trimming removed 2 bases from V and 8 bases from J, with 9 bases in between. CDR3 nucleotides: TGTGCCAGCAGCTTACCACTCGGGGGCTACACCTTC. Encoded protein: CASSLPLGGYTF.

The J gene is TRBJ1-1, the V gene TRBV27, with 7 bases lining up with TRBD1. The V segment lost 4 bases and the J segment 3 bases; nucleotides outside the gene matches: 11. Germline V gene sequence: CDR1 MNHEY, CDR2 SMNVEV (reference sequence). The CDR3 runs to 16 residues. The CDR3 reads CASSSLTGLMDTEAFF. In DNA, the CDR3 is TGTGCCAGCAGTTCCCTGACAGGGTTGATGGACACTGAAGCTTTCTTT.

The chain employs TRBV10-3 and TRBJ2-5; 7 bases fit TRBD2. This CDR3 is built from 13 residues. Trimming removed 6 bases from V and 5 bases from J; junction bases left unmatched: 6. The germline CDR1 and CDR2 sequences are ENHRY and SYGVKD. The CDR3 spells CAIRTAGGETQYF. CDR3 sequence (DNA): TGTGCCATCAGAACCGCCGGGGGGGAGACCCAGTACTTC.

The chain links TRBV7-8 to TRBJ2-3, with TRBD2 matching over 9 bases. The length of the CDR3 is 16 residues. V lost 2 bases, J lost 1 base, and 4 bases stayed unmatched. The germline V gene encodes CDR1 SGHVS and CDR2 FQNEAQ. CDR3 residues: CASSLMKRGGTDTQYF. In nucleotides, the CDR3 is TGTGCCAGCAGCTTAATGAAGCGGGGGGGCACAGATACGCAGTATTTT. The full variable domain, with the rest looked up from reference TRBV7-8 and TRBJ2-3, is GAGVSQSPRYKVAKRGQDVALRCDPISGHVSLFWYQQALGQGPEFLTYFQNEAQLDKSGLPSDRFFAERPEGSVSTLKIQRTQQEDSAVYLCASSLMKRGGTDTQYFGPGTRLTVL.

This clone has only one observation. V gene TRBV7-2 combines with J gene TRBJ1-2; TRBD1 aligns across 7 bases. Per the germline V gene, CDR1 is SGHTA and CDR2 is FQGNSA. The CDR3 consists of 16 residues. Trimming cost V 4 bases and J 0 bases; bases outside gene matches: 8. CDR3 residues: CASSSRQGQANYGYTF. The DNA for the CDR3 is TGTGCCAGCAGCTCAAGACAGGGTCAAGCTAACTATGGCTACACCTTC.

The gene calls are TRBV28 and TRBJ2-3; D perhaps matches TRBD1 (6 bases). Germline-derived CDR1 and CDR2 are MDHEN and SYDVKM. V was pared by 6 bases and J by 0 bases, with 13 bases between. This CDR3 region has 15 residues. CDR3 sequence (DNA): TGTGCCAGCAGACCCGGGACAAGGAGCACAGATACGCAGTATTTT. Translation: CASRPGTRSTDTQYF.

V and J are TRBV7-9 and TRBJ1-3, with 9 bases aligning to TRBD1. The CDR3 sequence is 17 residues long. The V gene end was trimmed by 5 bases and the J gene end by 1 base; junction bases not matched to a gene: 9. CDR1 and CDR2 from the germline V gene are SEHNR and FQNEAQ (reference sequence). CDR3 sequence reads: CASSPRTGDASGNTIYF. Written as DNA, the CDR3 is TGTGCCAGCAGCCCTCGGACAGGGGATGCTTCTGGAAACACCATATATTTT.

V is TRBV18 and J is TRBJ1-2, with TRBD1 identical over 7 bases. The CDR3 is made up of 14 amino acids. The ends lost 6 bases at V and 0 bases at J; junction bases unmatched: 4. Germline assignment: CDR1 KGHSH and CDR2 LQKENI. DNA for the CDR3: TGTGCCAGCTCCGGGACAGAGACTAACTATGGCTACACCTTC. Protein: CASSGTETNYGYTF.